This TCR beta chain was obtained from a study of blood T cell repertoires in COVID-19. Study-wide context: The samples span acute and convalescent COVID-19 from the United States, Italy and Spain.

Which cohort a participant joined came from the clinical history participants gave. Per the study methods: Reference gene primer amplification yielded estimated nucleated cell counts. Data came from immunoSEQ multiplex PCR; TCRdb stores just in-frame clones and leaves some out. V, J and clone size are those of that table, while D and trimming were read from the DNA. The sample comprises roughly 400,000 clones, about 90% of which are singletons, and 0.6% rests with the top ten. This clonotype was sampled from a young man who had recovered from COVID-19. Source material: PBMCs or T cells enriched from blood (not recorded which).

The CDR3: CASSSSPRELFF. In nucleotides, the CDR3 is TGCGCCAGCAGTTCGTCCCCCCGGGAGCTGTTTTTT. The chain carries TRBV10-1 and TRBJ2-2; the D is unclear. This CDR3 has 12 residues. Germline loops: CDR1 WNHNN, CDR2 SYGVQD (reference sequence). The V gene lost 5 bases and the J gene lost 9 bases, with 10 bases spanning the gap.